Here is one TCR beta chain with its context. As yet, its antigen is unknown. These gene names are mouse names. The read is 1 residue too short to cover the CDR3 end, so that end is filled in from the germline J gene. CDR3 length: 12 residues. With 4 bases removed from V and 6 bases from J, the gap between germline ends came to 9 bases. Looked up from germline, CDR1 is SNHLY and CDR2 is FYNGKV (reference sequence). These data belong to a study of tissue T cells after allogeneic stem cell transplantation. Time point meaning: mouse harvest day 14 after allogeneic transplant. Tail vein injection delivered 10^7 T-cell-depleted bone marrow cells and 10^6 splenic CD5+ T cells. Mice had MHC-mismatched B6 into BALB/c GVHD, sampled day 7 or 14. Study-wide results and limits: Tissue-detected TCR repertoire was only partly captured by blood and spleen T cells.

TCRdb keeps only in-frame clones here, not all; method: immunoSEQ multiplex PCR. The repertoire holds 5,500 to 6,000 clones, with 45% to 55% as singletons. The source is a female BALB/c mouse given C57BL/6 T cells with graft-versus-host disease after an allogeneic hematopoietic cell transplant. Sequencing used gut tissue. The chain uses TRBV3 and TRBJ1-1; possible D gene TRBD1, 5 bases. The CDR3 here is CASSSQGPEVFF. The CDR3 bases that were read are TGTGCCAGCAGCTCTCAGGGCCCAGAAGTCTTC.